Below, 29 T cell receptor beta chains from the same sample are listed, as sequenced in a study of T cells in Graves' hyperthyroidism and ophthalmopathy. TCR beta CDR3 regions were amplified from RNA transcripts. First-round RT-PCR of the TCR CDR3 relied on the HTBI primer set. TCRdb re-called the multiplex PCR reads with MiXCR, one entry per CDR3 protein. The table shows hundreds of thousands of distinct CDR3 sequences, with around 15% occurring only once. The sample was blood. These receptors were collected from a young man with Graves' ophthalmopathy.

This clonotype was recorded many times. The chain couples TRBV11-3 to TRBJ1-1; D perhaps matches TRBD1 (6 bases). The length of the CDR3 is 15 residues. V was shortened by 4 bases and J by 4 bases, with 16 bases between the two germline ends. Germline CDR1 reads SGHNT; CDR2 reads YENEEA. DNA for the CDR3: TGTGCCAGCAGCTCCCGGACAGAGATCTCCACTGAAGCTTTCTTT. Protein: CASSSRTEISTEAFF.

This clonotype was observed many times. This chain uses TRBV6-1 with TRBJ1-2; weak D call: TRBD1 (6 bases). V was shortened by 5 bases and J by 4 bases, with 20 bases between the two germline ends. From germline, CDR1 is MNHNS and CDR2 SASEGT. This CDR3 is 16 amino acids long. This CDR3 reads CASSYRLLDRSYGYTF. Here the CDR3 DNA reads TGTGCCAGCAGTTACCGCTTACTGGACAGAAGCTATGGCTACACCTTC.

This clonotype was recorded many times. This sequence joins TRBV20-1 and TRBJ2-2; D not resolved. CDR3 length: 14 amino acids. Germline V gives CDR1 DFQATT, CDR2 SNEGSKA (reference sequence). V was pared by 0 bases and J by 1 base, with 6 bases between. CDR3 coding DNA: TGCAGTGCTAGAGATCATCTGAACACCGGGGAGCTGTTTTTT. Its translation: CSARDHLNTGELFF.

This clonotype was recorded many times. V gene TRBV6-1 combines with J gene TRBJ2-7; D is unresolved. Germline-derived CDR1 and CDR2 are MNHNS and SASEGT. This CDR3 spans 16 amino acids. V lost 5 bases and J 1 base, leaving 18 bases between the germline ends. The CDR3 protein is CASSRPRTEASYEQYF. In nucleotides, the CDR3 is TGTGCCAGCAGTAGGCCTAGGACGGAAGCTTCCTACGAGCAGTACTTC.

V usage is TRBV19 and J usage is TRBJ2-3; D is undetermined. Trimming took off 7 bases at V and 0 bases at J, with 11 bases between the two ends. The CDR3 has 14 residues. The germline CDR1 and CDR2 sequences are LNHDA and SQIVND (reference sequence). The CDR3 DNA reads as TGTGCCAGTAAGACGGACCCTAGCACAGATACGCAGTATTTT. Its protein is CASKTDPSTDTQYF.

The table lists this clonotype with many counts. This chain's CDR3 is CASSLDRYQPQHF. The CDR3 DNA follows: TGTGCCAGCAGCTTAGATCGGTATCAGCCCCAGCATTTT. The chain has TRBV11-2 and TRBJ1-5; no firm D call. The CDR3 has 13 amino acids. The germline V gene has CDR1 SGHAT and CDR2 FQNNGV. Deletions cut 0 bases from V and 5 bases from J, with 5 bases between.

Many counts were recorded for this clonotype. The rearrangement uses TRBV3-1 and TRBJ1-1, with TRBD1 identical over 8 bases. This CDR3 contains 14 residues. In germline, CDR1 is LGHDT, CDR2 YNNKEL (reference sequence). V was clipped by 8 bases and J by 1 base; unmatched bases: 6. The CDR3 sequence: CASVPGTGNTEAFF. The CDR3 DNA sequence: TGTGCCAGCGTCCCCGGGACAGGGAACACTGAAGCTTTCTTT. Together with reference TRBV3-1 and TRBJ1-1, the CDR3 gives the full variable domain: DTAVSQTPKYLVTQMGNDKSIKCEQNLGHDTMYWYKQDSKKFLKIMFSYNNKELIINETVPNRFSPKSPDKAHLNLHINSLELGDSAVYFCASVPGTGNTEAFFGQGTRLTVV.

This clonotype was found many times. The genes are TRBV28 and TRBJ1-3; 7 bases are shared with TRBD1. V was pared by 3 bases and J by 0 bases, with 5 bases of the junction left unmatched. This CDR3 contains 16 residues. CDR1 is MDHEN, CDR2 SYDVKM, per germline. Here the CDR3 DNA reads TGTGCCAGCAGTTTTTGGGACAGCAACTCTGGAAACACCATATATTTT. Protein: CASSFWDSNSGNTIYF. The full variable domain, with the rest looked up from reference TRBV28 and TRBJ1-3, is DVKVTQSSRYLVKRTGEKVFLECVQDMDHENMFWYRQDPGLGLRLIYFSYDVKMKEKGDIPEGYSVSREKKERFSLILESASTNQTSMYLCASSFWDSNSGNTIYFGEGSWLTVV.

This chain links TRBV24-1 with TRBJ2-5, with 7 bases matching TRBD1. V shed 2 bases and J 3 bases; nucleotides not matched to a gene: 2. CDR1 is KGHDR, CDR2 SFDVKD, per germline. This CDR3 is 14 amino acids long. The CDR3 coding sequence is TGTGCCACCAGTGATTACGGGACAGAAGAGACCCAGTACTTC. Its translation: CATSDYGTEETQYF.

At least ten counts were recorded for this clonotype. The chain employs TRBV7-2 and TRBJ2-7; 8 bases fit TRBD1. This CDR3 has 14 residues. From germline, CDR1 is SGHTA and CDR2 FQGNSA. With V trimmed by 8 bases and J by 1 base, 7 bases remained unmatched. CDR3 DNA sequence: TGTGCCAGCGCGAAGGGGGACAGGTCCTACGAGCAGTACTTC. As protein: CASAKGDRSYEQYF.

The rearrangement uses TRBV12-3 or TRBV12-4 and TRBJ1-2; 9 bases agree with TRBD1. This CDR3 is 17 amino acids long. J gave up 6 bases and V 6 bases, and 17 bases lay outside the gene matches. CDR3 region: CASRPTGTGPVYDGYTF. DNA for the CDR3: TGTGCCAGCAGGCCCACCGGGACAGGGCCGGTGTATGATGGCTACACCTTC.

The gene calls are TRBV27 and TRBJ2-7, with 7 bases identical to TRBD2. The CDR3 length is 14 residues. V gave up 7 bases and J gave up 1 base; unmatched junction bases: 7. Germline loops: CDR1 MNHEY, CDR2 SMNVEV (reference sequence). The CDR3 DNA sequence: TGTGCCAGCACCGGCGGGGGTCCATCCTACGAGCAGTACTTC. Protein product: CASTGGGPSYEQYF.

This clonotype was seen ten or more times. The chain uses TRBV7-9 and TRBJ1-2; 9 bases match TRBD1. The CDR3 spans 14 residues. From germline, CDR1 is SEHNR and CDR2 FQNEAQ (reference sequence). The trim removed 5 bases at V and 6 bases at J, leaving 7 bases unmatched. The CDR3 DNA is TGTGCCAGCAGCCTGGACAGGGGCGATAATGGCTACACCTTC. Translating it yields CASSLDRGDNGYTF.

The sample holds many counts of this clonotype. The chain uses TRBV3-1 and TRBJ2-3; D is ambiguous. V lost 1 base, J lost 5 bases, and 7 bases lay in between. CDR3 size: 13 residues. CDR1 LGHDT and CDR2 YNNKEL come from the germline V gene (reference sequence). DNA for the CDR3: TGTGCCAGCAGCCAAGGATTCGGAGATACGCAGTATTTT. Its protein is CASSQGFGDTQYF.

This clonotype was counted once. This chain uses TRBV6-2 or TRBV6-3 with TRBJ1-2; D perhaps matches TRBD1 (5 bases). CDR3 length: 14 amino acids. Trimming cost V 5 bases and J 8 bases, with 18 bases left between them. Looked up from germline, CDR1 is MNHEY and CDR2 is SVGEGT. In DNA form, the CDR3 reads TGTGCCAGCAGTCCCGGGACGACCCACGGAGGCTACACCTTC. This codes for CASSPGTTHGGYTF.

This clonotype was found many times. The genes are TRBV29-1 and TRBJ1-1, with 7 positions matching TRBD1. CDR3 length: 13 amino acids. J was trimmed by 0 bases and V by 6 bases; bases with no gene match: 4. The germline gives CDR1 SQVTM, CDR2 ANQGSEA. The CDR3 DNA reads as TGCAGCGTCCAGGGGGGGTTGAACACTGAAGCTTTCTTT. Encoded protein: CSVQGGLNTEAFF.

This clonotype has only a few counts. This chain joins TRBV12-3 or TRBV12-4 and TRBJ2-5; maybe TRBD2 (6 bases). This CDR3 is built from 15 residues. Trimming stripped 1 base from V and 1 base from J, with 10 bases between. Here the CDR3 reads CASSLGAGLQETQYF. CDR3 DNA sequence: TGTGCCAGCAGTTTAGGGGCGGGACTCCAAGAGACCCAGTACTTC.

This clonotype was detected many times. The chain carries TRBV11-3 and TRBJ1-1, with D unresolved. Trimming left V 2 bases short and J 1 base short, with 8 bases between. Per the germline V gene, CDR1 is SGHNT and CDR2 is YENEEA. CDR3 length equals 14 residues. The CDR3 loop reads CASSLRAENTEAFF. The CDR3, as DNA: TGTGCCAGCAGCTTACGGGCAGAGAACACTGAAGCTTTCTTT.

The chain employs TRBV10-3 and TRBJ2-5; no reliable D call. V was cut by 6 bases and J by 5 bases, with 10 bases left in between. CDR3 size: 12 residues. Germline CDR1 is ENHRY and CDR2 is SYGVKD. DNA of the CDR3: TGTGCCATCAGCCAGTCTCGGGAGACCCAGTACTTC. Translation gives CAISQSRETQYF.

This chain uses TRBV9 with TRBJ1-5; tentatively, D is TRBD1 (5 bases). The CDR3 is 13 amino acids. CDR1 is SGDLS and CDR2 is YYNGEE in the germline V gene. V was pared by 0 bases and J by 9 bases, with 10 bases between. The CDR3 region is CASSVGEGPPQHF. The CDR3 nucleotides read TGTGCCAGCAGCGTAGGCGAGGGGCCGCCCCAGCATTTT.

This clonotype was recorded at least ten times. The chain employs TRBV6-1 and TRBJ1-2; D remains unclear. Trimming pared 6 bases from V and 6 bases from J, leaving 14 bases between. The CDR3 contains 13 residues. The germline V gene has CDR1 MNHNS and CDR2 SASEGT. The CDR3 protein is CASRDPSNDGYTF. CDR3 DNA sequence: TGTGCCAGCAGGGATCCCTCAAACGATGGCTACACCTTC.

The gene calls are TRBV10-1 and TRBJ1-5; D not resolved. Trimming shortened V by 6 bases and J by 2 bases, and 11 bases separated the two germline ends. This CDR3 region has 14 residues. Germline values: CDR1 WNHNN, CDR2 SYGVQD (reference sequence). The CDR3 sequence is CASRPSMGNQPQHF. The CDR3 DNA reads TGCGCCAGCAGGCCTTCTATGGGCAATCAGCCCCAGCATTTT.

This clonotype appeared many times. The CDR3 region has the DNA TGCGCCAGCAGCTTGGCGAGAGGACTAGCGGGGGTTGATACGCAGTATTTT. It is translated as CASSLARGLAGVDTQYF. This chain joins TRBV5-1 and TRBJ2-3; 13 bases align to TRBD2. The V segment lost 0 bases and the J segment 6 bases; nucleotides outside the gene matches: 7. From germline, CDR1 is SGHRS and CDR2 YFSETQ. This CDR3 region has 17 residues.

This clonotype was seen a few times. The V and J genes are TRBV29-1 and TRBJ2-7, with D maybe TRBD1 (6 bases). This CDR3 contains 15 residues. Trimming took off 5 bases at V and 3 bases at J, with 20 bases between the two ends. From germline, CDR1 is SQVTM and CDR2 ANQGSEA. The CDR3 region has the DNA TGCAGCGTTAAGGGGACACTAGGCCCCCTCTACGAGCAGTACTTC. This encodes CSVKGTLGPLYEQYF.

This clonotype came up many times. This chain joins TRBV5-1 and TRBJ2-3, with 7 bases fitting TRBD2. V gave up 0 bases and J gave up 4 bases; unmatched junction bases: 8. CDR1 is SGHRS, CDR2 YFSETQ, per germline. The CDR3 is made up of 16 amino acids. The CDR3 DNA reads TGCGCCAGCAGCTTGGGGGCGGGAGCCGTCCCAGATACGCAGTATTTT. Its protein product is CASSLGAGAVPDTQYF.

This clonotype was observed many times. The J gene is TRBJ1-1, the V gene TRBV10-2, with no clear D. The V and J ends lost 3 bases and 5 bases respectively, with 4 bases between them. This CDR3 contains 11 residues. Germline loops: CDR1 WSHSY, CDR2 SAAADI. CDR3 in DNA: TGCGCCAGCAGTGACAATACTGAAGCTTTCTTT. Protein product: CASSDNTEAFF.

Worth noting for this clonotype: The conserved closing phenylalanine or tryptophan is absent in this CDR3, likely reflecting a read error. The chain combines TRBV7-6 with TRBJ2-5; 9 bases agree with TRBD2. CDR1 and CDR2 (germline): SGHVS, FNYEAQ. V lost 3 bases and J lost 1; bases outside the gene matches: 0. The CDR3 is 14 residues long. CDR3 sequence (DNA): TGTGCCAGCAGCTTGCGGGAGGGCCAAGAGACCCAGTACCTC. Encoded protein: CASSLREGQETQYL.

A few counts support this clonotype. The chain links TRBV12-3 or TRBV12-4 to TRBJ2-7; D is uncertain. The V end lost 1 base, the J end lost 7 bases, and 8 bases lay between the germline ends. CDR3 length: 12 residues. The CDR3 sequence is CASSLDLVEQYF. For the CDR3, the DNA is TGTGCCAGCAGTTTAGACCTGGTGGAGCAGTACTTC.

The genes are TRBV5-1 and TRBJ1-1; tentatively, D is TRBD1 (5 bases). The CDR3 runs 15 residues. The ends were cut back, 2 bases at V and 3 bases at J, with 14 bases in the middle. CDR1 is SGHRS and CDR2 is YFSETQ in the germline V gene. Here the CDR3 DNA reads TGCGCCAGCAGCTTCCGGGCATTGGGGGACACTGAAGCTTTCTTT. Its protein product is CASSFRALGDTEAFF. Variable domain in full (rest from reference TRBV5-1 and TRBJ1-1): KAGVTQTPRYLIKTRGQQVTLSCSPISGHRSVSWYQQTPGQGLQFLFEYFSETQRNKGNFPGRFSGRQFSNSRSEMNVSTLELGDSALYLCASSFRALGDTEAFFGQGTRLTVV.